The present T cell receptor beta chain was sequenced within a study of T cells expressing NK-cell markers. At the level of the study: Serological testing identified seven of the eight sequenced donors as HCMV-seropositive and one as seronegative. Findings of the study overall: It was still unclear whether expanded NKG2C+ T cell clones were HCMV specific.

As to this clonotype: The antigen is not known.

TCRdb reprocessed the 5' RACE reads and stores each CDR3 protein as one record, lacking DNA. This listing includes 5,500 to 8,500 distinct CDR3 sequences. The source of this sequence is a man between 18 and 69 years old in good health. The sequenced material came from blood T cells: a sorted CD56 or NKG2C T cell subset, CD4+ or CD8+ T cells, or bulk PBMC T cells (not recorded which).

CDR3 sequence: CASSEGVGTPGSKEQYF. The chain couples TRBV2 to TRBJ2-7; the D gene TCRdb calls, TRBD1, cannot be checked with no DNA. The germline V gene encodes CDR1 SNHLY and CDR2 FYNNEI. CDR3 size: 17 residues. Full variable domain (outside the CDR3, taken from reference TRBV2 and TRBJ2-7): EPEVTQTPSHQVTQMGQEVILRCVPISNHLYFYWYRQILGQKVEFLVSFYNNEISEKSEIFDDQFSVERPDGSNFTLKIRSTKLEDSAMYFCASSEGVGTPGSKEQYFGPGTRLTVT.